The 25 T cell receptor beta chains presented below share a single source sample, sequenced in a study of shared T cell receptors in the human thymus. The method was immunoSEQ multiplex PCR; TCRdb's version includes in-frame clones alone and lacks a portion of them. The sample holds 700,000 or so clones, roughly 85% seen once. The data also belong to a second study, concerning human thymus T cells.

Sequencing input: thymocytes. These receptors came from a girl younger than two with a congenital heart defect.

The CDR3 loop is CASSATSGDLNTGELFF. The CDR3 DNA sequence: TGTGCCAGCAGCGCGACTAGCGGGGATTTGAACACCGGGGAGCTGTTTTTT. The chain has TRBV7-9 and TRBJ2-2; TRBD2 aligns across 11 bases. There are 17 residues in the CDR3. CDR1 is SEHNR, CDR2 FQNEAQ, per germline (reference sequence). After removal of 5 bases from V and 1 base from J, the junction contained 6 bases not matched to a gene.

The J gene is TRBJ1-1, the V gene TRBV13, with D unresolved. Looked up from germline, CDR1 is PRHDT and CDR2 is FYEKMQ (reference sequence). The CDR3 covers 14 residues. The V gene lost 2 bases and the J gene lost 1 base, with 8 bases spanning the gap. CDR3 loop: CASSLSPRNTEAFF. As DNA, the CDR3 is TGTGCCAGCAGCTTATCCCCCAGGAACACTGAAGCTTTCTTT.

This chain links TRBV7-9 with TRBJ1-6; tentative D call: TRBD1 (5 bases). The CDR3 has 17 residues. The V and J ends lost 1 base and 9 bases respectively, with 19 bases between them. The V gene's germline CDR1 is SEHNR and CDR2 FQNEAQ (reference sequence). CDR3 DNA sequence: TGTGCCAGCAGCTTAGGATCGAAAGGGGCACGGCGTTCACCCCTCCACTTT. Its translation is CASSLGSKGARRSPLHF. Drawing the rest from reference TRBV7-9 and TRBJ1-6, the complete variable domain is DTGVSQNPRHKITKRGQNVTFRCDPISEHNRLYWYRQTLGQGPEFLTYFQNEAQLEKSRLLSDRFSAERPKGSFSTLEIQRTEQGDSAMYLCASSLGSKGARRSPLHFGNGTRLTVT.

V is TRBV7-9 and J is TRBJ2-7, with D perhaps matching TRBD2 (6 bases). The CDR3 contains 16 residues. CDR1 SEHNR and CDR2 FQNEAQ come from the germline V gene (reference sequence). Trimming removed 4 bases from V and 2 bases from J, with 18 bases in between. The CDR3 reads CASSSNRGKSPYEQYF. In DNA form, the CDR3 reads TGTGCCAGCAGCTCCAATCGGGGGAAGAGCCCCTACGAGCAGTACTTC.

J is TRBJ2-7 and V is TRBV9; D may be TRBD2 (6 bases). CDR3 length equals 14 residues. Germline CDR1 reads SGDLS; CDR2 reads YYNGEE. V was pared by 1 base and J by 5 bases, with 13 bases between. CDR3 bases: TGTGCCAGCAGCGTATCTGGCGGGGTAGACGAGCAGTACTTC. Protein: CASSVSGGVDEQYF.

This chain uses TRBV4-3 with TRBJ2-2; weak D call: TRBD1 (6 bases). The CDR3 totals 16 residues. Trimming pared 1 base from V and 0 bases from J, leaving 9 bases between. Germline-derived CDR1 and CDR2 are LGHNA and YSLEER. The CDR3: CASSQVGTTNTGELFF. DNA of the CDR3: TGCGCCAGCAGCCAAGTCGGGACAACGAACACCGGGGAGCTGTTTTTT.

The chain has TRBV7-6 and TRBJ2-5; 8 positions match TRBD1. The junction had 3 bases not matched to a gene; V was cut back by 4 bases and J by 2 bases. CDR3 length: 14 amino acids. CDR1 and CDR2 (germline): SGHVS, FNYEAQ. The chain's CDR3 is CASSYRDRQETQYF. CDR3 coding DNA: TGTGCCAGCAGCTACCGGGACAGGCAAGAGACCCAGTACTTC.

The CDR3 loop reads CASSTSSGANVLTF. As DNA, the CDR3 is TGTGCCAGCAGCACTTCCTCTGGGGCCAACGTCCTGACTTTC. The gene calls are TRBV14 and TRBJ2-6; D ambiguous. There are 14 residues in the CDR3. Germline loops: CDR1 SGHDN, CDR2 FVKESK. Trimming shortened V by 5 bases and J by 0 bases, and 5 bases separated the two germline ends.

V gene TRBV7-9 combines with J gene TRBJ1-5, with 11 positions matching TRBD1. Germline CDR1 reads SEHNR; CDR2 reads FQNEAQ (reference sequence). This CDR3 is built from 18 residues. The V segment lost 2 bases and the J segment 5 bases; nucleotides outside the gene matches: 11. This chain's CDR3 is CASSLPKGQGGGYQPQHF. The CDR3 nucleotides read TGTGCCAGCAGCTTACCGAAGGGACAGGGGGGGGGTTATCAGCCCCAGCATTTT.

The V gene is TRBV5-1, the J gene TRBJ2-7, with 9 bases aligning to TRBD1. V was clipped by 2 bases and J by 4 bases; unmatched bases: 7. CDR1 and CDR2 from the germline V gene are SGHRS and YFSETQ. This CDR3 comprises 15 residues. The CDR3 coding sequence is TGCGCCAGCAGCTTTGTCTGGGACAGGGAGTACGAGCAGTACTTC. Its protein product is CASSFVWDREYEQYF.

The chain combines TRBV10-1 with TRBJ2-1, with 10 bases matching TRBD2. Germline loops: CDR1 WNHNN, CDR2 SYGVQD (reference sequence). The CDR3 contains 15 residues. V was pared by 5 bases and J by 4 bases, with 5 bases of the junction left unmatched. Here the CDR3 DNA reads TGCGCCAGCAGTACCGGACTAGCGGAGTACAATGAGCAGTTCTTC. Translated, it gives CASSTGLAEYNEQFF.

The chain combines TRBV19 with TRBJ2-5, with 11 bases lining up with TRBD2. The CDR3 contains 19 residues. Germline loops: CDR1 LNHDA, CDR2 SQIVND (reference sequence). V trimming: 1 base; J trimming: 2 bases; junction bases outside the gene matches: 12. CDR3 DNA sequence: TGTGCCAGTAGTATAGGTCTAGCGGGGGGTCTTTACATGCAAGAGACCCAGTACTTC. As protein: CASSIGLAGGLYMQETQYF.

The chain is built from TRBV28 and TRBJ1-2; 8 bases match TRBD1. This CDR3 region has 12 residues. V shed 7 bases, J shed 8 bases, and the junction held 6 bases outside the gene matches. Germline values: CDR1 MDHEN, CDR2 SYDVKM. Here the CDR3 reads CASTMGQAGYTF. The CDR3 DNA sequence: TGTGCCAGCACTATGGGACAGGCGGGCTACACCTTC.

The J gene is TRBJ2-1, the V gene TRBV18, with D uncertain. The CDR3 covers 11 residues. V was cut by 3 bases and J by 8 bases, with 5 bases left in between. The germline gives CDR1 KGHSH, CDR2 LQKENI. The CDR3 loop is CASSPTHEQFF. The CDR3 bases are TGTGCCAGCTCACCGACTCATGAGCAGTTCTTC.

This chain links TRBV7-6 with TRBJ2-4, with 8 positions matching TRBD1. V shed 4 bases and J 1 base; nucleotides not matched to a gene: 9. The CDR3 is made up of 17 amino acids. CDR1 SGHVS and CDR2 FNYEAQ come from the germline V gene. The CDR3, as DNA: TGTGCCAGCAGCTCAAGCCTCGGACAGGGTGCCAAAAACATTCAGTACTTC. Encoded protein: CASSSSLGQGAKNIQYF.

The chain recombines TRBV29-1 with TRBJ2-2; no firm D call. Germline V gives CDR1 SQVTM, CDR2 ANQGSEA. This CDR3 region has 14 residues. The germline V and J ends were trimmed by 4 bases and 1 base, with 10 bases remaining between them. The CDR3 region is CSVVVDWNTGELFF. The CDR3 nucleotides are TGCAGCGTTGTCGTAGACTGGAACACCGGGGAGCTGTTTTTT.

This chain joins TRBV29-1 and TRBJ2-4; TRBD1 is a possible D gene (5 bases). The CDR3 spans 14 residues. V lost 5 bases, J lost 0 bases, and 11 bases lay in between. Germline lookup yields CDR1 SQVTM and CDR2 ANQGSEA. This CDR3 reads CSVLQAGAKNIQYF. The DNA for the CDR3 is TGCAGCGTTTTACAGGCTGGAGCCAAAAACATTCAGTACTTC.

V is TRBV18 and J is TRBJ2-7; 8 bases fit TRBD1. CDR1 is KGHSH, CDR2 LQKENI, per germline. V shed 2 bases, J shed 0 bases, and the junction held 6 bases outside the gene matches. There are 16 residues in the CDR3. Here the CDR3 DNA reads TGTGCCAGCTCACCATGGGGACAGGACCACTCCTACGAGCAGTACTTC. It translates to CASSPWGQDHSYEQYF.

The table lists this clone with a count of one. The CDR3 DNA reads TGTGCCTGGAGTGTGAGGGAGCTTGTCAATTCACCCCTCCACTTT. It encodes CAWSVRELVNSPLHF. This sequence joins TRBV30 and TRBJ1-6; D unresolved. Germline CDR1 GTSNPN, CDR2 SVGIG (reference sequence). Trimming left V 0 bases short and J 7 bases short, with 13 bases between. The CDR3 has 15 amino acids. Looking up the rest from reference TRBV30 and TRBJ1-6 gives the full variable domain: SQTIHQWPATLVQPVGSPLSLECTVEGTSNPNLYWYRQAAGRGLQLLFYSVGIGQISSEVPQNLSASRPQDRQFILSSKKLLLSDSGFYLCAWSVRELVNSPLHFGNGTRLTVT.

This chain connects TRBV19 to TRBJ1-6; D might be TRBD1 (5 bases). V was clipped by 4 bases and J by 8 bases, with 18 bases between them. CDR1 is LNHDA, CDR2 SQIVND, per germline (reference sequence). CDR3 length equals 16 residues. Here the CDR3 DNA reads TGTGCCAGTAGTACCTGCTTGGACATACCCCATTCACCCCTCCACTTT. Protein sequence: CASSTCLDIPHSPLHF.

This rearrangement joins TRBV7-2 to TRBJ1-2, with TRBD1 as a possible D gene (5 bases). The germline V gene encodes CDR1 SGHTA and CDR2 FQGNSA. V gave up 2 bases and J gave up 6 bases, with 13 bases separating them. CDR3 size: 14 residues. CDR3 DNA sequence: TGTGCCAGCAGCTTATTTAAGGGGTCCCATGGCTACACCTTC. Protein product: CASSLFKGSHGYTF.

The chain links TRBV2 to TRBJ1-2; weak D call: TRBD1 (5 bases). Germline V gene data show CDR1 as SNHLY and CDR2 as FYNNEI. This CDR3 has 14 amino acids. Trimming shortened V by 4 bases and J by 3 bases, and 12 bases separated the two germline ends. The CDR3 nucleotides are TGTGCCAGCAGTGTTTTAGGACAAGACTATGGCTACACCTTC. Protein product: CASSVLGQDYGYTF.

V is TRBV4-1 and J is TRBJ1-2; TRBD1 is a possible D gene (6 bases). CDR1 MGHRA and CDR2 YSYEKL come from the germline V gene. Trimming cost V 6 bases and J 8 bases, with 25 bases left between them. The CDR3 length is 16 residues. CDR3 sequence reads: CASRQTENRVAVGYTF. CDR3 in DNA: TGCGCCAGCAGGCAAACGGAGAACAGGGTGGCGGTCGGCTACACCTTC.

DNA for the CDR3: TGTGCCAGTAACGTCCTAGGAGGGAATGAGCAGTTCTTC. Protein product: CASNVLGGNEQFF. This sequence joins TRBV19 and TRBJ2-1, with D possibly matching TRBD2 (6 bases). Germline V lookup: CDR1 LNHDA, CDR2 SQIVND (reference sequence). V was trimmed by 7 bases and J by 7 bases, leaving 14 bases between them. This CDR3 is 13 amino acids long.

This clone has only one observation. CDR3 in amino acids: CASSYSLSRPGNIQYF. The CDR3, as DNA: TGTGCCAGCAGTTACTCCTTGTCGAGACCGGGAAACATTCAGTACTTC. This chain uses TRBV6-6 with TRBJ2-4; D is undetermined. The germline V and J ends were trimmed by 0 bases and 6 bases, with 15 bases remaining between them. The CDR3 runs 16 residues. CDR1 and CDR2 (germline): MNHNY, SVGAGI (reference sequence).